Listed below are T cell receptor beta chains from one sample, sequenced in a study of blood T cell repertoires in COVID-19. Clones were sequenced by immunoSEQ multiplex PCR, and TCRdb holds only the in-frame ones, with some missing. The data contain 75,000 to 100,000 clones, around 86% of them seen just once; the ten biggest clones take up about 5%. Sequencing was carried out using peripheral blood. The receptors here all came from an elderly woman with acute or convalescent COVID-19. The CDR3 runs from the conserved cysteine through the conserved F or W. A D gene is named only where the DNA matches it firmly. Size is omitted from some rows. Given values are once, few, many or a class for expanded clones.

v_call	d_call	j_call	clone_size	cdr3_nt	cdr3_aa
TRBV4-1	-	TRBJ2-2	-	TGCGCCAGCAGCCAATCCCTAAACTCCGCGAACACCGGGGAGCTGTTTTTT	CASSQSLNSANTGELFF
TRBV7-9	TRBD2	TRBJ2-5	-	TGTGCCAGCAGCTTATCAAGGCGGGGGGCCGGAGAGACCCAGTACTTC	CASSLSRRGAGETQYF
TRBV7-2	TRBD1	TRBJ1-1	-	TGTGCCAGCAGATTTACAGGGGGTTACGGGAACACTGAAGCTTTCTTT	CASRFTGGYGNTEAFF
TRBV19	TRBD1	TRBJ2-1	-	TGTGCCAGTAGTACTGGGACAGGGGGGAGGGATGAGCAGTTCTTC	CASSTGTGGRDEQFF
TRBV19	TRBD1	TRBJ1-1	few	TGTGCCAGTCGGGACAGATTGAACACTGAAGCTTTCTTT	CASRDRLNTEAFF
TRBV5-1	TRBD1	TRBJ2-2	once	TGCGCCAGCAGCTTGGGACCCTTCCGGGACAGGGGCACCGGGGAGCTGTTTTTT	CASSLGPFRDRGTGELFF
TRBV7-3	TRBD1	TRBJ2-5	-	TGTGCCAGCAGCTTAGGGGCCGGGACAGGGGGCTCAGAGACCCAGTACTTC	CASSLGAGTGGSETQYF
TRBV6-4	-	TRBJ1-1	-	TGTGCCAGCAGAGAGAATATGGGCTCCGGCGAAGCTTTCTTT	CASRENMGSGEAFF
TRBV4-1	TRBD1	TRBJ1-6	-	TGCGCCAGCAGCCAAGGAGCCGGGACAGGGTATAATTCACCCCTCCACTTT	CASSQGAGTGYNSPLHF
TRBV5-6	-	TRBJ1-3	-	TGTGCCAGCTCAGCGGGCCCAGTCCGCGGGGCGAACACCATATATTTT	CASSAGPVRGANTIYF
TRBV3-1/TRBV3-2	TRBD2	TRBJ2-3	once	TGTGCCTGGCGGTTGCGGGGGGCCACAGATACGCAGTATTTT	CAWRLRGATDTQYF
TRBV21-1	-	TRBJ2-1	-	TGTGCCAGCAGCAAGCATCCAGGACTAGCGAAGAATGAGCAGTTCTTC	CASSKHPGLAKNEQFF
TRBV11-2	TRBD1	TRBJ1-5	-	TGTGCCAGCAGCTTAGGGACAGGGGCAAGGGGCAATCAGCCCCAGCATTTT	CASSLGTGARGNQPQHF
TRBV6-5	TRBD1	TRBJ1-3	-	TGTGCCAGCAGGGGGACAGGGGGCAGAAACACCATATATTTT	CASRGTGGRNTIYF
TRBV7-6	-	TRBJ2-5	once	TGTGCCAGCAGCTCCAGGAGGCAGTACCAAGAGACCCAGTACTTC	CASSSRRQYQETQYF
TRBV6-5	TRBD1	TRBJ2-7	-	TGTGCCAGCAGTCTTCAAGGGGGCCCCTACGAGCAGTACTTC	CASSLQGGPYEQYF
TRBV6-5	-	TRBJ1-5	-	TGTGCCAGCGGAAAACGGGGGGGCGATCAGCCCCAGCATTTT	CASGKRGGDQPQHF
TRBV7-2	-	TRBJ1-2	-	TGTGCCAGCAGCCCCCCGGGGGGAGGGGGATATGGCTACACCTTC	CASSPPGGGGYGYTF
TRBV5-8	TRBD2	TRBJ2-1	-	TGTGCCAGCAGGTTTGGCTCTAGCGGGGGGTACAATGAGCAGTTCTTC	CASRFGSSGGYNEQFF
TRBV14	-	TRBJ1-2	once	TGTGCCAGCAGCCAAGATCTCGGAGAAGGCTACACCTTC	CASSQDLGEGYTF
TRBV19	TRBD1	TRBJ1-5	-	TGTGCCAGTAGTCCTACAGGGGATAGTCAGCCCCAGCATTTT	CASSPTGDSQPQHF
TRBV7-5	-	TRBJ1-5	-	TGTGCCAGAAGCCCGAAAACCGCCGGGACCGGGACGGCGGGGGGCAATCAGCCCCAGCATTTT	CARSPKTAGTGTAGGNQPQHF
TRBV29-1	-	TRBJ2-1	-	TGCAGCGTTGGGGTAGGCGGGAACAATGAGCAGTTCTTC	CSVGVGGNNEQFF
TRBV5-1	-	TRBJ2-3	-	TGCGCCAGCAGCTTGGATGGCGGGAGCACAGATACGCAGTATTTT	CASSLDGGSTDTQYF
TRBV21-1	-	TRBJ2-1	few	TGTGCCAGCAGCCTTCGTTTCCCGCCCGGCAATGAGCAGTTCTTC	CASSLRFPPGNEQFF
TRBV15	-	TRBJ1-1	once	TGTGCCACCAGAGAGGGACACCGGAACACTGAAGCTTTCTTT	CATREGHRNTEAFF
TRBV29-1	-	TRBJ1-3	-	TGCAGCGTAGCAAACAGGAGCTCTGGAAACACCATATATTTT	CSVANRSSGNTIYF
TRBV6-5	-	TRBJ2-2	-	TGTGCCAGCACAACTAGGAACACCGGGGAGCTGTTTTTT	CASTTRNTGELFF
TRBV3-1/TRBV3-2	TRBD1	TRBJ1-2	-	TGTGCCAGCAGCCAAGGCAACAGGGGCGTGGGCTACACCTTC	CASSQGNRGVGYTF
TRBV24-1	-	TRBJ2-1	-	TGTGCCACCAGTGAAGGTAGCCACTACAATGAGCAGTTCTTC	CATSEGSHYNEQFF
TRBV19	-	TRBJ1-4	-	TGTGCCAGTAGTGCGGGACTTATATCTAGGGGAGATGAAAAACTGTTTTTT	CASSAGLISRGDEKLFF
TRBV6-5	TRBD1	TRBJ1-5	-	TGTGCCAGCAGGGGGACAGGATACAATCAGCCCCAGCATTTT	CASRGTGYNQPQHF
TRBV4-2	-	TRBJ1-4	few	TGTGCCAGCAGCCAAGATCCGGGACACGGAAATGAAAAACTGTTTTTT	CASSQDPGHGNEKLFF
TRBV6-5	-	TRBJ1-2	-	TGTGCCAGCAGAAGACAGAACTATGGCTACACCTTC	CASRRQNYGYTF
TRBV5-1	-	TRBJ1-5	-	TGCGCCAGCAGCTGGGACACCGGGGGCAATCAGCCCCAGCATTTT	CASSWDTGGNQPQHF
TRBV3-1/TRBV3-2	TRBD2	TRBJ2-7	-	TGTGCCAGCAGCCAGGGGGCGGGAGGGCCCCGCGAGCAGTACTTC	CASSQGAGGPREQYF
TRBV12-5	-	TRBJ1-2	-	TGTGCTAGTGGTTTACAGGAGTACTATGGCTACACCTTC	CASGLQEYYGYTF
TRBV27	-	TRBJ1-1	-	TGTGCCGCACAGGGTCCTGAAGCTTTCTTT	CAAQGPEAFF
TRBV21-1	-	TRBJ1-4	once	TGTGCCAGCAGCTCCTGGACAGTATTGAATGAAAAACTGTTTTTT	CASSSWTVLNEKLFF
TRBV2	-	TRBJ1-2	-	TGTGCCAGCATCCAGCAGGCAGGGAGGGCAGCTAACTATGGCTACACCTTC	CASIQQAGRAANYGYTF
TRBV30	-	TRBJ1-2	-	TGTGCCTGGGGACAGTCCAACTATGGCTACACCTTC	CAWGQSNYGYTF
TRBV29-1	-	TRBJ2-7	-	TGCAGCGTTGGACAGAGCTACGAGCAGTACTTC	CSVGQSYEQYF
TRBV2	TRBD2	TRBJ2-5	many	TGTGCCAGCAGTCGGGCTAGCGGGGGCTGGGAGACCCAGTACTTC	CASSRASGGWETQYF
TRBV6-2/TRBV6-3	TRBD1	TRBJ1-5	few	TGTGCCAGCAGTCTACCACCCACAGGGGGAGATCAGCCCCAGCATTTT	CASSLPPTGGDQPQHF
TRBV7-9	-	TRBJ1-1	-	TGTGCCAGCAGCCGACGGGGGGGTGACACTGAAGCTTTCTTT	CASSRRGGDTEAFF
TRBV18	-	TRBJ1-1	-	TGTGCCAGCTCACCCCGGGAGCTGGGCACTGAAGCTTTCTTT	CASSPRELGTEAFF
TRBV9	-	TRBJ1-4	-	TGTGCCAGCAGCGTAGGAACAGGGACTAATGAAAAACTGTTTTTT	CASSVGTGTNEKLFF
TRBV4-3	-	TRBJ2-2	once	TGCGCCAGCAGCCAAGAGGGTGGGGGGTGGACCGGGGAGCTGTTTTTT	CASSQEGGGWTGELFF
TRBV15	TRBD1	TRBJ2-1	-	TGTGCCACCAGCAAGGGACAGGGTACGGAGCGGCAGTTCTTC	CATSKGQGTERQFF
TRBV5-5	TRBD1	TRBJ1-1	-	TGTGCCAGCAGCTTGGTAGGGACAGGGAACACTGAAGCTTTCTTT	CASSLVGTGNTEAFF
TRBV3-1/TRBV3-2	-	TRBJ2-7	-	TGTGCCAGCAGCCAAGAAAAGAGGCGGGCGGACTATTCCTACGAGCAGTACTTC	CASSQEKRRADYSYEQYF